This TCR beta chain was captured by sequencing in a study of cytomegalovirus exposure and HLA in healthy donors. General study points: A few CMV-associated chains proved CMV antigen-specific in vitro. The study recorded 150 to 200 TCR beta chains that were cytomegalovirus-associated. For most TCR sequences rarity was the rule, although some public TCRs occurred in many donors.

Points on this clone: Its target is unknown.

Produced via immunoSEQ multiplex PCR; TCRdb's table is partial and in-frame only. The repertoire holds roughly 65,000 clones, with about 94% as singletons. Looked up from germline, CDR1 is ENHRY and CDR2 is SYGVKD. The V and J ends lost 0 bases and 5 bases, in that order; junction bases with no gene match: 3. The CDR3 consists of 16 residues. Separate from the 666-subject first cohort, the roughly 120-subject validation cohort was the one that the donors belonged to. The V and J genes are TRBV10-3 and TRBJ2-1, with 11 bases identical to TRBD2. The clonotype comes from a young man in good health and CMV-seropositive. The sequenced material came from PBMCs. The CDR3 spells CAISESRLAGNNEQFF. CDR3 bases: TGTGCCATCAGTGAGTCTAGACTAGCGGGGAACAATGAGCAGTTCTTC.